These 6 T cell receptor beta chains were sequenced from one sample in a study of blood T cell repertoires in COVID-19. The repertoire was sequenced with immunoSEQ multiplex PCR; TCRdb's copy has only in-frame clones and lacks some. The sample holds approximately 50,000 clones, about nine tenths seen once. Sequencing was performed on peripheral blood. The receptor source for this set is a man between 40 and 49 years old with acute or convalescent COVID-19.

The gene calls are TRBV30 and TRBJ2-1; 7 nucleotides align to TRBD2. Trimming cost V 8 bases and J 2 bases; bases outside gene matches: 6. CDR3 length: 13 residues. Germline V gene sequence: CDR1 GTSNPN, CDR2 SVGIG (reference sequence). CDR3 residues: CALTREAYNEQFF. The CDR3 nucleotides are TGTGCCCTTACCCGGGAGGCCTACAATGAGCAGTTCTTC.

As for this clone: Other DNA variants within this sample encode the same CDR3. CDR3 amino acids: CAWSVSSGNTIYF. Here the CDR3 DNA reads TGTGCCTGGAGTGTTAGCTCTGGAAACACCATATATTTT. The genes are TRBV30 and TRBJ1-3; unclear D gene. V dropped 0 bases and J dropped 0 bases, with 3 bases sitting between them. Per germline, CDR1 GTSNPN and CDR2 SVGIG (reference sequence). This CDR3 region has 13 residues.

The chain couples TRBV11-2 to TRBJ1-5, with 8 bases aligning to TRBD1. Germline trimming cut 2 bases from V and 4 bases from J; bases unmatched to any gene: 4. In germline, CDR1 is SGHAT, CDR2 FQNNGV. The CDR3 length is 15 residues. CDR3 in amino acids: CASSLYRGANQPQHF. CDR3 nucleotides: TGTGCCAGCAGCTTATACAGGGGGGCGAATCAGCCCCAGCATTTT.

The chain carries TRBV6-9 and TRBJ2-7; TRBD2 matches at 7 bases. The CDR3 contains 15 residues. From germline, CDR1 is MNHGY and CDR2 SVAAGI. V lost 2 bases to trimming and J lost 0 bases; unmatched junction nucleotides: 4. The CDR3: CASSYPGGGSYEQYF. In DNA, the CDR3 is TGTGCCAGCAGTTATCCTGGGGGGGGCTCCTACGAGCAGTACTTC.

The CDR3 region has the DNA TGCGCCAGCAGCTTGGGGGTCGGGAGGGCCTCAGAGACCCAGTACTTC. Residues: CASSLGVGRASETQYF. The chain links TRBV5-1 to TRBJ2-5; 8 nucleotides align to TRBD2. Germline loops: CDR1 SGHRS, CDR2 YFSETQ. The V and J ends lost 0 bases and 4 bases, in that order; junction bases with no gene match: 8. CDR3 size: 16 residues.

This clone was observed once. V usage is TRBV6-1 and J usage is TRBJ1-1, with TRBD1 as a possible D gene (5 bases). V was clipped by 2 bases and J by 9 bases, with 13 bases between them. Germline CDR1 and CDR2: MNHNS and SASEGT. The CDR3 is 13 amino acids. CDR3 residues: CASSESQGVQAFF. CDR3 nucleotides: TGTGCCAGCAGTGAAAGTCAAGGGGTTCAAGCTTTCTTT.